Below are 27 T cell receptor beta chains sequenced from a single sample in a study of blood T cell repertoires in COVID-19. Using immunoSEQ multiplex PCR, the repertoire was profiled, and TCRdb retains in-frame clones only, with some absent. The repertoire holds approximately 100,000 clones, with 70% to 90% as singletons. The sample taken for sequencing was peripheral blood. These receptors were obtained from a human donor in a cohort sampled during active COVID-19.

CDR3 in amino acids: CASSQVLAQNTGELFF. The CDR3, as DNA: TGCGCCAGCAGCCAGGTCTTAGCACAGAACACCGGGGAGCTGTTTTTT. The chain links TRBV4-1 to TRBJ2-2; D gene unclear. This CDR3 contains 16 residues. Germline V gives CDR1 MGHRA, CDR2 YSYEKL. Trimming shortened V by 3 bases and J by 1 base, and 12 bases separated the two germline ends.

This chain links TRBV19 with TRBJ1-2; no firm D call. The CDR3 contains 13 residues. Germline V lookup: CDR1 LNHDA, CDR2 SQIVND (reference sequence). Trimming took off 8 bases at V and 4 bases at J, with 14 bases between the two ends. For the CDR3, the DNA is TGTGCCAGTTCAGATACGGGAATCTATGGCTACACCTTC. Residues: CASSDTGIYGYTF. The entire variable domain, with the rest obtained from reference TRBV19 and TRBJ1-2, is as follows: DGGITQSPKYLFRKEGQNVTLSCEQNLNHDAMYWYRQDPGQGLRLIYYSQIVNDFQKGDIAEGYSVSREKKESFPLTVTSAQKNPTAFYLCASSDTGIYGYTFGSGTRLTVV.

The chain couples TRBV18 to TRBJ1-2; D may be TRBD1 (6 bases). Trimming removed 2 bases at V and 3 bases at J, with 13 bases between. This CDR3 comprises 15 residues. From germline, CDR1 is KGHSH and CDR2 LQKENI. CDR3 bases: TGTGCCAGCTCACCAAGCAGGGGCCCCGACTATGGCTACACCTTC. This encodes CASSPSRGPDYGYTF.

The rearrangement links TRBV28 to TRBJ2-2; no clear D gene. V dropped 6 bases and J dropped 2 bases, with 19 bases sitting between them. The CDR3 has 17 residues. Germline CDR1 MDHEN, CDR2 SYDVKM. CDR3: CASSPPTAPINTGELFF. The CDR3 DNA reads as TGTGCCAGCAGCCCCCCTACAGCTCCGATAAACACCGGGGAGCTGTTTTTT.

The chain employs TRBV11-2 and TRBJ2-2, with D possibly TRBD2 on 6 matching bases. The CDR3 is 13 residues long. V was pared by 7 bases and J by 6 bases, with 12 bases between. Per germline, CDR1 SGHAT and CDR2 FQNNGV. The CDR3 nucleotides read TGTGCCAGCAACCCATCGGGGGCCGGGGAGCTGTTTTTT. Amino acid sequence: CASNPSGAGELFF.

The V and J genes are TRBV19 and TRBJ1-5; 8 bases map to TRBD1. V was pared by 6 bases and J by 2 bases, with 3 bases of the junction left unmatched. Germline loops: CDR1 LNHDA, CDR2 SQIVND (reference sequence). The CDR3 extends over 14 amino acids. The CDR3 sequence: CASRKGQGNQPQHF. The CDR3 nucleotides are TGTGCCAGTAGGAAGGGACAGGGCAATCAGCCCCAGCATTTT.

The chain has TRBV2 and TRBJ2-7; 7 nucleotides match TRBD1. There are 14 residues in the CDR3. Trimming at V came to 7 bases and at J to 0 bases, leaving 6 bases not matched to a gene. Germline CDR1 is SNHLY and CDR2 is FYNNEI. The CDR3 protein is CASNPRDSSYEQYF. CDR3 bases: TGTGCCAGCAACCCCCGGGACAGCTCCTACGAGCAGTACTTC. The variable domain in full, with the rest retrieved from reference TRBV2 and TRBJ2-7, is EPEVTQTPSHQVTQMGQEVILRCVPISNHLYFYWYRQILGQKVEFLVSFYNNEISEKSEIFDDQFSVERPDGSNFTLKIRSTKLEDSAMYFCASNPRDSSYEQYFGPGTRLTVT.

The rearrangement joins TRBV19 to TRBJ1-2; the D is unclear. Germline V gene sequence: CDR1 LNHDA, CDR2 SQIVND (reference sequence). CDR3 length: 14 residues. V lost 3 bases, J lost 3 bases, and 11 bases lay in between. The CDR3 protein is CASSIAGAYYGYTF. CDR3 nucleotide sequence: TGTGCCAGTAGTATTGCCGGAGCCTACTATGGCTACACCTTC.

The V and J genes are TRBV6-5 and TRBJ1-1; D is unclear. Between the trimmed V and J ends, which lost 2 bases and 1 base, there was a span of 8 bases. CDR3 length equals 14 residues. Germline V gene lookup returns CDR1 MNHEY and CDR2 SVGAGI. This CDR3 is CASSYPGTNTEAFF. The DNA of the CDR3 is TGTGCCAGCAGTTACCCAGGAACGAACACTGAAGCTTTCTTT.

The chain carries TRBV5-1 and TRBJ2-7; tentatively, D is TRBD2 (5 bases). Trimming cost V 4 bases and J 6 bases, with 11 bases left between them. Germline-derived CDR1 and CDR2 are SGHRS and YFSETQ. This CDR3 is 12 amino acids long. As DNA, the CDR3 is TGCGCCAGCAGCGTCCGGGGTCTCGAGCAGTACTTC. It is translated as CASSVRGLEQYF. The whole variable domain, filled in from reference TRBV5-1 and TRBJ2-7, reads KAGVTQTPRYLIKTRGQQVTLSCSPISGHRSVSWYQQTPGQGLQFLFEYFSETQRNKGNFPGRFSGRQFSNSRSEMNVSTLELGDSALYLCASSVRGLEQYFGPGTRLTVT.

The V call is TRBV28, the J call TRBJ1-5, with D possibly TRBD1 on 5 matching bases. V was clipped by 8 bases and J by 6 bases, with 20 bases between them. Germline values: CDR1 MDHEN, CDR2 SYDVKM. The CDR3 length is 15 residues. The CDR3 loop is CASRLGLGGGQPQHF. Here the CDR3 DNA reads TGTGCCAGCCGACTAGGACTGGGGGGGGGTCAGCCCCAGCATTTT.

The CDR3 nucleotides are TGTGCCAGCAGCCAAGGTTTGTCAACTGAAGCTTTCTTT. It translates to CASSQGLSTEAFF. This rearrangement joins TRBV14 to TRBJ1-1; D ambiguous. Germline assignment: CDR1 SGHDN and CDR2 FVKESK. Trimming shortened V by 1 base and J by 5 bases, and 8 bases separated the two germline ends. The CDR3 has 13 amino acids.

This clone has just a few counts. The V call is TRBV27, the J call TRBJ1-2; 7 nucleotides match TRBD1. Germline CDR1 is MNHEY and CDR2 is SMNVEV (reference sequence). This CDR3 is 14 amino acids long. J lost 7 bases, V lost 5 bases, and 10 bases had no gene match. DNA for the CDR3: TGTGCCAGCAGTCTTGGGACAGCGGGAGGTGGCTACACCTTC. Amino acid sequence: CASSLGTAGGGYTF.

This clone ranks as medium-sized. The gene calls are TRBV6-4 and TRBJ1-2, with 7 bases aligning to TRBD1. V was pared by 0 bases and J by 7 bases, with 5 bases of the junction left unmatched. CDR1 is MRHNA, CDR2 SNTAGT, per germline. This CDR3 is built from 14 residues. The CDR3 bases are TGTGCCAGCAGTGACTCCGCAGGGGGTGGTGGCTACACCTTC. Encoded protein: CASSDSAGGGGYTF.

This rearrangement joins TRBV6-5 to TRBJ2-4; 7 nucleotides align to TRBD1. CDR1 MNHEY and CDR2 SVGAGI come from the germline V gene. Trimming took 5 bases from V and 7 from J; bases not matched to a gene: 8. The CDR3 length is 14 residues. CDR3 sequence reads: CASSRDSWENIQYF. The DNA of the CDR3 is TGTGCCAGCAGTAGGGACAGTTGGGAGAACATTCAGTACTTC.

The CDR3 bases are TGCGCCAGCAGCCCTCAGAGCGGGGGGGCCCAAGAGACCCAGTACTTC. Amino acids: CASSPQSGGAQETQYF. The chain employs TRBV5-1 and TRBJ2-5, with 10 bases that match TRBD2. The ends lost 4 bases at V and 1 base at J; junction bases unmatched: 7. The CDR3 spans 16 residues. In germline, CDR1 is SGHRS, CDR2 YFSETQ. Combining the CDR3 with reference TRBV5-1 and TRBJ2-5 gives the whole variable domain KAGVTQTPRYLIKTRGQQVTLSCSPISGHRSVSWYQQTPGQGLQFLFEYFSETQRNKGNFPGRFSGRQFSNSRSEMNVSTLELGDSALYLCASSPQSGGAQETQYFGPGTRLLVL.

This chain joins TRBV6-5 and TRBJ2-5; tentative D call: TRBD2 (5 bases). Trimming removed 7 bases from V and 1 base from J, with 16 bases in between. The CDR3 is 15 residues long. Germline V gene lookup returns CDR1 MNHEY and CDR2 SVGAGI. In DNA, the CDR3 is TGTGCCAGCACGGGAAACCCGGCCCTCCAAGAGACCCAGTACTTC. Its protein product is CASTGNPALQETQYF.

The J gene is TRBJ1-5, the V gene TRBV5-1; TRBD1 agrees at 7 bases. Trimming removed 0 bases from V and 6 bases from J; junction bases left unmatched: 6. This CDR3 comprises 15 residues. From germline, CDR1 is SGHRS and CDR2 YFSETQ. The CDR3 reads CASSLDGGGIQPQHF. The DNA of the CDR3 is TGCGCCAGCAGCTTGGATGGAGGGGGCATTCAGCCCCAGCATTTT.

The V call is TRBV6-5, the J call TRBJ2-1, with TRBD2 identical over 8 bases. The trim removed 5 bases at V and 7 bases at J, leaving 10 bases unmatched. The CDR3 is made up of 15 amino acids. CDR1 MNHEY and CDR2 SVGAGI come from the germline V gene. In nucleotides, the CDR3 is TGTGCCAGCAGTCCCACAGGACTAGCAGGGAATGAGCAGTTCTTC. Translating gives CASSPTGLAGNEQFF.

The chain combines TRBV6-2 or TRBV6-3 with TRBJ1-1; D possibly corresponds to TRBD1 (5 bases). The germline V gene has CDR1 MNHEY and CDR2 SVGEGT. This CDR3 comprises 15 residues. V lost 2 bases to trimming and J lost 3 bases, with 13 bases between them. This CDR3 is CASSYGRASDTEAFF. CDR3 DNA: TGTGCCAGCAGTTACGGCAGGGCCTCGGACACTGAAGCTTTCTTT.

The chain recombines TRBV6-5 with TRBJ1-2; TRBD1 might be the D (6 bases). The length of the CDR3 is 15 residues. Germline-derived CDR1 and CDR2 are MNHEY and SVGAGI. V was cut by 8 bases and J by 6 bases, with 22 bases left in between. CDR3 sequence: CASGRVGQPLDGYTF. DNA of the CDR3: TGTGCCAGCGGTCGCGTCGGACAGCCATTGGATGGCTACACCTTC.

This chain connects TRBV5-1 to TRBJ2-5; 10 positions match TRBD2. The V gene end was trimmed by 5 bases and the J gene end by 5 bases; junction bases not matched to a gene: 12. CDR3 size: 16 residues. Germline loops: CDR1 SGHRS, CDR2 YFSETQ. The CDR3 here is CASSQSSGRADETQYF. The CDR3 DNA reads TGCGCCAGCAGTCAGAGCAGCGGGAGGGCCGACGAGACCCAGTACTTC. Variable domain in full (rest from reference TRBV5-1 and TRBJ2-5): KAGVTQTPRYLIKTRGQQVTLSCSPISGHRSVSWYQQTPGQGLQFLFEYFSETQRNKGNFPGRFSGRQFSNSRSEMNVSTLELGDSALYLCASSQSSGRADETQYFGPGTRLLVL.

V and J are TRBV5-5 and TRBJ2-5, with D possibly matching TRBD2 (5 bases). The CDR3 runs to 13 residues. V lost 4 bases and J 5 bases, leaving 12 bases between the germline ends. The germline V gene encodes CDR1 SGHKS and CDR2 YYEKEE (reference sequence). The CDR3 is CASSPDWWETQYF. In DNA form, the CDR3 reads TGTGCCAGCAGCCCGGACTGGTGGGAGACCCAGTACTTC.

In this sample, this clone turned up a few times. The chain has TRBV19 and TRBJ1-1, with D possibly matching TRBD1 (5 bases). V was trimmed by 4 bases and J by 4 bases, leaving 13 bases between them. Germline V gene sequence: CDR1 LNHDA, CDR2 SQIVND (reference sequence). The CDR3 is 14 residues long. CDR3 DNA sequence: TGTGCCAGTAGTAGGTCGGTAAGGGGCACTGAAGCTTTCTTT. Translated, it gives CASSRSVRGTEAFF.

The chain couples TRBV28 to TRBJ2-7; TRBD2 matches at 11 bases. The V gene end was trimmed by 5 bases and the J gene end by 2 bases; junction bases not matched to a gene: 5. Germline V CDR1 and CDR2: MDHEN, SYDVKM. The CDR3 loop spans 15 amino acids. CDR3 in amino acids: CASSRTSGGTYEQYF. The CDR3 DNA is TGTGCCAGCAGTCGAACTAGCGGGGGTACCTACGAGCAGTACTTC.

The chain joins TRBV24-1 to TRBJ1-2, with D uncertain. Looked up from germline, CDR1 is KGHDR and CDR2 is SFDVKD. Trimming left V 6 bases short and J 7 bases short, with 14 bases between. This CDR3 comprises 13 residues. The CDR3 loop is CATSTPGSLGYTF. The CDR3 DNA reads TGTGCCACCAGTACACCGGGAAGCCTTGGCTACACCTTC.

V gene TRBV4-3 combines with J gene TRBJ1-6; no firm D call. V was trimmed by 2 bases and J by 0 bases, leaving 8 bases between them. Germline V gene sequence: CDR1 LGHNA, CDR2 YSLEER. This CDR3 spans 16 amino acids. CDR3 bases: TGCGCCAGCAGCCAAAACGGGATCTCCTATAATTCACCCCTCCACTTT. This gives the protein CASSQNGISYNSPLHF.